This passage covers 10 T cell receptor beta chains from one sample sequenced in a study of blood T cell repertoires in COVID-19. Here immunoSEQ multiplex PCR was the method, and the copy in TCRdb shows in-frame clones only, minus some. The sample consists of around 270,000 clones, 75% to 90% of them appearing once. The specimen was peripheral blood. Source of these receptors: a man aged 25-45 years with active or convalescent COVID-19.

The V gene is TRBV30, the J gene TRBJ1-5; D is perhaps TRBD1 (5 bases). With 3 bases removed from V and 1 base from J, the gap between germline ends came to 16 bases. CDR1 is GTSNPN, CDR2 SVGIG, per germline (reference sequence). The CDR3 consists of 16 residues. The CDR3 region is CAWSARTIRSNQPQHF. The CDR3 DNA reads as TGTGCCTGGAGCGCACGGACAATACGCAGCAATCAGCCCCAGCATTTT.

The chain uses TRBV6-5 and TRBJ2-1; D not resolved. Trimming left V 6 bases short and J 5 bases short, with 14 bases between. This CDR3 has 14 amino acids. Germline CDR1 reads MNHEY; CDR2 reads SVGAGI. For the CDR3, the DNA is TGTGCCAGCAGCCTGAACGACGGAGACAATGAGCAGTTCTTC. It specifies CASSLNDGDNEQFF.

This clone was recorded once. The V and J genes are TRBV2 and TRBJ1-2; 7 positions agree with TRBD1. J was trimmed by 5 bases and V by 3 bases; bases with no gene match: 6. The CDR3 has 14 amino acids. CDR1 is SNHLY and CDR2 is FYNNEI in the germline V gene. The CDR3 nucleotides read TGTGCCAGCAGTGAGTCCACAGGGGTATATGGCTACACCTTC. This sequence encodes CASSESTGVYGYTF.

The chain is built from TRBV27 and TRBJ2-2, with 7 bases lining up with TRBD1. The CDR3 extends over 20 amino acids. Unmatched junction bases numbered 28, after V lost 6 bases and J lost 9 bases. The germline CDR1 and CDR2 sequences are MNHEY and SMNVEV (reference sequence). The CDR3 protein is CASSFRYWDRSKGRTRELFF. The CDR3 DNA is TGTGCCAGCAGCTTTAGGTATTGGGACAGAAGCAAGGGGCGGACTCGGGAGCTGTTTTTT.

The V and J genes are TRBV13 and TRBJ1-2, with a possible D match to TRBD1 (5 bases). Per the germline V gene, CDR1 is PRHDT and CDR2 is FYEKMQ (reference sequence). The V end lost 3 bases, the J end lost 4 bases, and 18 bases lay between the germline ends. The CDR3 extends over 16 amino acids. The CDR3 loop is CASSLALRGVRYGYTF. As DNA, the CDR3 is TGTGCCAGCAGCTTGGCGCTCCGGGGGGTGCGCTATGGCTACACCTTC. The complete variable domain, with remaining parts taken from reference TRBV13 and TRBJ1-2, reads AAGVIQSPRHLIKEKRETATLKCYPIPRHDTVYWYQQGPGQDPQFLISFYEKMQSDKGSIPDRFSAQQFSDYHSELNMSSLELGDSALYFCASSLALRGVRYGYTFGSGTRLTVV.

This clone was found once. V usage is TRBV10-2 and J usage is TRBJ2-5; TRBD2 agrees at 8 bases. This CDR3 region has 14 residues. Germline CDR1 and CDR2: WSHSY and SAAADI. Trimming at V came to 8 bases and at J to 5 bases, leaving 10 bases not matched to a gene. The CDR3 nucleotides are TGCGCCAGCCGGACTAGCACCCTCGGGGAGACCCAGTACTTC. Its protein product is CASRTSTLGETQYF.

The chain employs TRBV9 and TRBJ2-3; TRBD2 agrees at 9 bases. Germline V gene sequence: CDR1 SGDLS, CDR2 YYNGEE. Unmatched junction bases numbered 12, after V lost 4 bases and J lost 6 bases. The length of the CDR3 is 16 residues. The CDR3 sequence: CASSPRVSGGRDTQYF. CDR3 nucleotides: TGTGCCAGCAGCCCCCGAGTGAGCGGGGGGAGGGATACGCAGTATTTT.

The chain recombines TRBV5-1 with TRBJ1-1, with 7 bases aligning to TRBD1. After removal of 5 bases from V and 6 bases from J, the junction contained 13 bases not matched to a gene. The CDR3 length is 15 residues. Germline V gives CDR1 SGHRS, CDR2 YFSETQ. CDR3: CASRGKIGTDPEAFF. The CDR3 nucleotides are TGCGCCAGCAGAGGAAAAATTGGGACAGATCCTGAAGCTTTCTTT.

The V call is TRBV13, the J call TRBJ1-1, with TRBD1 matching over 10 bases. This CDR3 contains 15 residues. Germline CDR1 PRHDT, CDR2 FYEKMQ (reference sequence). With V trimmed by 4 bases and J by 10 bases, 12 bases remained unmatched. The CDR3 reads CASSSAGQGLARAFF. CDR3 sequence (DNA): TGTGCCAGCAGCTCAGCGGGACAGGGGTTAGCGCGAGCTTTCTTT. Variable domain in full (rest from reference TRBV13 and TRBJ1-1): AAGVIQSPRHLIKEKRETATLKCYPIPRHDTVYWYQQGPGQDPQFLISFYEKMQSDKGSIPDRFSAQQFSDYHSELNMSSLELGDSALYFCASSSAGQGLARAFFGQGTRLTVV.

The genes are TRBV12-5 and TRBJ2-3; 8 bases map to TRBD2. V shed 4 bases, J shed 2 bases, and the junction held 11 bases outside the gene matches. This CDR3 comprises 17 residues. In germline, CDR1 is LGHNT, CDR2 FRNRAP. For the CDR3, the DNA is TGTGCTAGTGGTTCTGGGCAGCGGGGGCCCCACACAGATACGCAGTATTTT. As protein: CASGSGQRGPHTDTQYF.